These 9 T cell receptor beta chains came from one sample sequenced in a study of human T cells and chemical hapten exposure. Unfractionated whole blood yielded the extracted total RNA. TCRdb reprocessed the 5' RACE reads via MiXCR and lists one record per CDR3 protein. The table records 81,000 or so distinct CDR3 sequences, under 10% of them present only once. The receptors originated from a male donor in good health.

The chain joins TRBV5-1 to TRBJ2-2; 8 bases are shared with TRBD2. From germline, CDR1 is SGHRS and CDR2 YFSETQ. The J segment lost 0 bases and the V segment lost 4 bases, leaving 11 bases of the junction unmatched. This CDR3 contains 18 residues. This CDR3 is CASSHHGSGVANTGELFF. The CDR3 coding sequence is TGCGCCAGCAGCCACCATGGTAGCGGGGTTGCGAACACCGGGGAGCTGTTTTTT.

At least ten counts were recorded for this clonotype. The V and J genes are TRBV11-2 and TRBJ2-3, with D uncertain. Germline values: CDR1 SGHAT, CDR2 FQNNGV. This CDR3 contains 15 residues. V dropped 4 bases and J dropped 0 bases, with 11 bases sitting between them. CDR3 in amino acids: CASSSYGLSTDTQYF. In DNA, the CDR3 is TGTGCCAGCAGCTCTTACGGGCTTAGCACAGATACGCAGTATTTT.

The chain is built from TRBV12-3 or TRBV12-4 and TRBJ2-7, with D hard to call. V lost 2 bases and J lost 4, with 9 bases in between. The length of the CDR3 is 13 residues. This chain's CDR3 is CASSLRIEYEQYF. DNA for the CDR3: TGTGCCAGCAGTTTACGGATTGAGTACGAGCAGTACTTC.

The table lists this clonotype with many counts. V gene TRBV5-1 combines with J gene TRBJ2-7, with TRBD1 matching 8 bases. Germline lookup yields CDR1 SGHRS and CDR2 YFSETQ. V lost 3 bases, J lost 5 bases, and 4 bases stayed unmatched. The CDR3 extends over 13 amino acids. The CDR3 is CASSWGTGNEQYF. The CDR3 DNA reads TGCGCCAGCAGCTGGGGGACAGGTAACGAGCAGTACTTC.

V is TRBV3-1 and J is TRBJ2-3; the match to TRBD1 covers 8 bases. Germline V gene sequence: CDR1 LGHDT, CDR2 YNNKEL (reference sequence). The junction had 7 bases not matched to a gene; V was cut back by 4 bases and J by 1 base. The CDR3 runs to 16 residues. CDR3 DNA sequence: TGTGCCAGCAGCCCGCGGACAGGGATCGGCACAGATACGCAGTATTTT. This encodes CASSPRTGIGTDTQYF.

This chain joins TRBV6-6 and TRBJ2-7; TRBD2 aligns across 7 bases. The V gene's germline CDR1 is MNHNY and CDR2 SVGAGI (reference sequence). V shed 5 bases, J shed 4 bases, and the junction held 23 bases outside the gene matches. The CDR3 totals 19 residues. CDR3: CASSTLGGSGRNGGYEQYF. The DNA of the CDR3 is TGTGCCAGCAGTACCCTGGGTGGTAGCGGGCGAAATGGAGGATACGAGCAGTACTTC.

The chain links TRBV7-2 to TRBJ1-1; D is unclear. This CDR3 is built from 13 residues. V dropped 5 bases and J dropped 7 bases, with 14 bases sitting between them. Germline V gives CDR1 SGHTA, CDR2 FQGNSA. The CDR3: CASSPASPNEAFF. CDR3 nucleotide sequence: TGTGCCAGCAGCCCAGCCTCGCCAAATGAAGCTTTCTTT.

This clonotype was observed many times. V and J are TRBV7-2 and TRBJ1-1, with a tentative D call TRBD1 (6 bases). The CDR3 is made up of 15 amino acids. V lost 0 bases to trimming and J lost 4 bases, with 12 bases between them. Germline CDR1 SGHTA, CDR2 FQGNSA. Here the CDR3 reads CASSLARGGGTEAFF. CDR3 DNA: TGTGCCAGCAGCTTAGCGAGGGGGGGGGGCACTGAAGCTTTCTTT.

This clonotype occurred many times. The chain is built from TRBV7-9 and TRBJ2-5; 10 bases are shared with TRBD2. Germline lookup yields CDR1 SEHNR and CDR2 FQNEAQ (reference sequence). This CDR3 is built from 17 residues. Losses at the gene ends were 5 bases for V and 0 bases for J; bases not matched to a gene: 9. The CDR3 is CASSHLLAGVNQETQYF. The DNA of the CDR3 is TGTGCCAGCAGCCACCTCCTAGCGGGAGTTAACCAAGAGACCCAGTACTTC.